These 28 T cell receptor beta chains were sequenced from one sample in a study of T cell repertoires in cytomegalovirus infection (dated by TCRdb to between 2018 and 2021). No cognate antigen is known for these TCRs. Sequencing took place on an Illumina HiSeq 1500. TCRdb trimmed public reads at Q25 via fastp, called clones via MiXCR and kept in-frame beta chains. Each CDR3 protein gets just one entry, which takes the most common genes and DNA from the rows behind it. The sample table lists some 220,000 distinct CDR3 sequences, less than 50% of them with a count of one. The ten biggest clones cover approximately 59% of the sample. What the treatment or condition label conveys for this sample: in vitro stimulation with specific CMV peptide epitopes to enrich CMV-specific T cells. The specimen comprised CD8+ T cells from cultured PBMCs, sampled from culture after CMV antigen stimulation. These receptors all come from a human donor in good health (CMV status not recorded). Some clones in this sample may be carry-over from other donors' samples.

The J gene is TRBJ2-6, the V gene TRBV6-1; TRBD1 agrees at 8 bases. From germline, CDR1 is MNHNS and CDR2 SASEGT. V was clipped by 2 bases and J by 0 bases; unmatched bases: 3. The CDR3 contains 17 residues. CDR3 sequence reads: CASSEQGAYSGANVLTF. In DNA form, the CDR3 reads TGTGCCAGCAGTGAACAGGGGGCTTACTCTGGGGCCAACGTCCTGACTTTC.

The rearrangement joins TRBV6-6 to TRBJ1-5, with a weak D call TRBD1 (6 bases). CDR1 is MNHNY, CDR2 SVGAGI, per germline (reference sequence). V was clipped by 5 bases and J by 0 bases, with 17 bases between them. The CDR3 is made up of 17 amino acids. CDR3 loop: CASSHKGGTPSNQPQHF. The CDR3, as DNA: TGTGCCAGCAGTCACAAGGGCGGGACACCTAGCAATCAGCCCCAGCATTTT.

Only a few counts were recorded for this clonotype. The V and J genes are TRBV7-8 and TRBJ2-1, with D hard to call. Germline V gene sequence: CDR1 SGHVS, CDR2 FQNEAQ. V lost 4 bases to trimming and J lost 5 bases, with 15 bases between them. This CDR3 contains 15 residues. CDR3 DNA: TGTGCCAGCAGCTCCCCTCGGGTTCTTCACAATGAGCAGTTCTTC. As protein: CASSSPRVLHNEQFF. Drawing the rest from reference TRBV7-8 and TRBJ2-1, the complete variable domain is GAGVSQSPRYKVAKRGQDVALRCDPISGHVSLFWYQQALGQGPEFLTYFQNEAQLDKSGLPSDRFFAERPEGSVSTLKIQRTQQEDSAVYLCASSSPRVLHNEQFFGPGTRLTVL.

V usage is TRBV15 and J usage is TRBJ2-7; D unclear. Trimming removed 3 bases at V and 7 bases at J, with 10 bases between. Germline CDR1 LNHNV, CDR2 YYDKDF (reference sequence). This CDR3 region has 12 residues. CDR3 sequence: CATSSSLMEQYF. The CDR3 nucleotides are TGTGCCACCAGCAGTTCCCTGATGGAGCAGTACTTC. Together with reference TRBV15 and TRBJ2-7, the CDR3 gives the full variable domain: DAMVIQNPRYQVTQFGKPVTLSCSQTLNHNVMYWYQQKSSQAPKLLFHYYDKDFNNEADTPDNFQSRRPNTSFCFLDIRSPGLGDTAMYLCATSSSLMEQYFGPGTRLTVT.

The V and J genes are TRBV19 and TRBJ2-2, with D possibly matching TRBD2 (6 bases). This CDR3 contains 16 residues. The germline V gene encodes CDR1 LNHDA and CDR2 SQIVND (reference sequence). With 4 bases removed from V and 2 bases from J, the gap between germline ends came to 14 bases. The CDR3, as DNA: TGTGCCAGTAGTACGCGGGACTGGCGAAACACCGGGGAGCTGTTTTTT. It yields the protein CASSTRDWRNTGELFF.

This chain links TRBV4-1 with TRBJ2-7, with 11 bases matching TRBD2. The V gene end was trimmed by 4 bases and the J gene end by 4 bases; junction bases not matched to a gene: 6. This CDR3 is 15 amino acids long. Germline V gene sequence: CDR1 MGHRA, CDR2 YSYEKL. CDR3 region: CASSRIAGGPYEQYF. CDR3 coding DNA: TGCGCCAGCAGCCGAATAGCGGGAGGGCCTTACGAGCAGTACTTC.

This sequence joins TRBV7-3 and TRBJ1-2, with a possible D match to TRBD1 (5 bases). Germline V lookup: CDR1 SGHTA, CDR2 FQGTGA. The CDR3 extends over 17 amino acids. V lost 5 bases and J lost 2, with 21 bases in between. CDR3 loop: CASSDVRFRESNYGYTF. The CDR3 DNA reads TGTGCCAGCAGCGACGTCCGTTTCAGGGAATCGAACTATGGCTACACCTTC.

The rearrangement uses TRBV7-9 and TRBJ2-6, with 7 bases aligning to TRBD1. V gave up 10 bases and J gave up 7 bases; unmatched junction bases: 4. CDR3 size: 12 residues. CDR1 is SEHNR and CDR2 is FQNEAQ in the germline V gene (reference sequence). CDR3 DNA: TGTGCCACCAGACAGGGCGCCAACGTCCTGACTTTC. This sequence encodes CATRQGANVLTF.

This clonotype was recorded a few times. This rearrangement joins TRBV7-8 to TRBJ1-2; 10 positions agree with TRBD1. CDR3 size: 14 residues. Germline loops: CDR1 SGHVS, CDR2 FQNEAQ. Losses at the gene ends were 1 base for V and 8 bases for J; bases not matched to a gene: 4. The CDR3 DNA is TGTGCCAGCAGCTTAGTTGGGACAGGGGACGGCTACACCTTC. Its translation: CASSLVGTGDGYTF.

The chain has TRBV7-3 and TRBJ2-7, with TRBD1 matching over 9 bases. Germline CDR1 reads SGHTA; CDR2 reads FQGTGA. The CDR3 totals 15 residues. Trimming cost V 4 bases and J 3 bases; bases outside gene matches: 7. The CDR3 here is CASSWNGTGNYEQYF. The CDR3, as DNA: TGTGCCAGCAGCTGGAACGGGACAGGGAACTACGAGCAGTACTTC.

The V and J genes are TRBV2 and TRBJ1-4; D gene ambiguous. Germline V gene sequence: CDR1 SNHLY, CDR2 FYNNEI. V lost 5 bases and J lost 0, with 10 bases in between. The CDR3 loop spans 15 amino acids. This CDR3 reads CASSSLRSTNEKLFF. The CDR3 nucleotides are TGTGCCAGCAGTAGCCTCAGGTCAACTAATGAAAAACTGTTTTTT.

This clonotype was picked up a small number of times. This chain joins TRBV2 and TRBJ2-1; no reliable D call. Per the germline V gene, CDR1 is SNHLY and CDR2 is FYNNEI. The V end was cut by 3 bases, the J end by 5 bases, with 20 bases between. This CDR3 contains 17 residues. CDR3 amino acids: CASSDDLSAESHNEQFF. The CDR3, as DNA: TGTGCCAGCAGTGACGACCTTTCGGCGGAGTCTCACAATGAGCAGTTCTTC.

This clonotype was recorded at least ten times. J is TRBJ1-2 and V is TRBV7-2, with D uncertain. Germline loops: CDR1 SGHTA, CDR2 FQGNSA. The V and J ends lost 8 bases and 2 bases respectively, with 15 bases between them. The CDR3 consists of 14 residues. The CDR3 here is CASGEGAGNYGYTF. In DNA, the CDR3 is TGTGCCAGCGGCGAGGGAGCCGGAAACTATGGCTACACCTTC.

Concerning this clonotype itself: This likely comes from a read error, as the CDR3 has no conserved phenylalanine or tryptophan at its end. It is unclear where the CDR3 begins or ends on the DNA, so no DNA is shown, and the CDR3 is as TCRdb lists it. The V gene is TRBV6-6, the J gene TRBJ1-1. The CDR3 contains 10 residues when both ends are counted. The germline V gene has CDR1 MNHNY and CDR2 SVGAGI (reference sequence). The CDR3 protein is CATGDFEDFL.

This clonotype was seen repeatedly, ten times or more. The chain has TRBV7-2 and TRBJ2-6; D unresolved. The germline V gene encodes CDR1 SGHTA and CDR2 FQGNSA. V gave up 4 bases and J gave up 0 bases, with 16 bases separating them. The CDR3 has 18 amino acids. CDR3 DNA: TGTGCCAGCAGCTCCCGTACACGCTCGTACTCTGGGGCCAACGTCCTGACTTTC. Amino acids: CASSSRTRSYSGANVLTF.

The chain recombines TRBV7-6 with TRBJ1-1, with 8 positions matching TRBD1. The CDR3 has 14 residues. The V segment lost 8 bases and the J segment 6 bases; nucleotides outside the gene matches: 11. From germline, CDR1 is SGHVS and CDR2 FNYEAQ. CDR3 sequence reads: CASRSGGVGPEAFF. The CDR3 DNA sequence: TGTGCCAGCCGCTCAGGGGGCGTCGGCCCTGAAGCTTTCTTT.

Only a few counts were recorded for this clonotype. The chain links TRBV11-3 to TRBJ1-1; no clear D gene. CDR1 is SGHNT and CDR2 is YENEEA in the germline V gene. The V and J ends lost 1 base and 1 base respectively, with 7 bases between them. The CDR3 contains 14 residues. The CDR3 DNA reads as TGTGCCAGCAGCTTAGCAGGCCAGAACACTGAAGCTTTCTTT. Translation gives CASSLAGQNTEAFF.

The chain recombines TRBV9 with TRBJ2-7, with 11 bases aligning to TRBD2. The germline gives CDR1 SGDLS, CDR2 YYNGEE. The CDR3 consists of 16 residues. Trimming cost V 3 bases and J 6 bases; bases outside gene matches: 11. The CDR3 bases are TGTGCCAGCAGCGCCTTAGCGGGAGGGCCTCTCCTCGAGCAGTACTTC. This encodes CASSALAGGPLLEQYF.

This clonotype was counted a few times. V gene TRBV27 combines with J gene TRBJ2-3, with 15 bases identical to TRBD2. The CDR3 runs to 18 residues. CDR1 and CDR2 from the germline V gene are MNHEY and SMNVEV (reference sequence). Trimming cost V 4 bases and J 3 bases; bases outside gene matches: 8. CDR3 sequence (DNA): TGTGCCAGCAGTTCTGGACTAGCGGGAGGGCCAGGGACAGATACGCAGTATTTT. Translated, it gives CASSSGLAGGPGTDTQYF.

This clonotype qualifies as medium-sized. The chain has TRBV12-3 or TRBV12-4 and TRBJ2-7; 9 bases align to TRBD1. V was clipped by 6 bases and J by 6 bases; unmatched bases: 9. CDR3 length: 14 residues. This chain's CDR3 is CASRASRQGVEQYF. In DNA, the CDR3 is TGTGCCAGCAGAGCCTCACGACAGGGGGTCGAGCAGTACTTC.

The genes are TRBV12-3 or TRBV12-4 and TRBJ1-2, with TRBD1 matching 9 bases. This CDR3 has 14 amino acids. V was pared by 7 bases and J by 7 bases, with 10 bases of the junction left unmatched. CDR3 sequence (DNA): TGTGCCAGCAACTCCGGGACAGGGAATAGTGGCTACACCTTC. Translated, it gives CASNSGTGNSGYTF.

The chain couples TRBV6-1 to TRBJ2-1, with D possibly called TRBD1 or TRBD2 (5 bases each). Germline V CDR1 and CDR2: MNHNS, SASEGT. The CDR3 has 15 amino acids. V was clipped by 7 bases and J by 5 bases, with 18 bases between them. The CDR3 region has the DNA TGTGCCAGCAACCGGGACCGCCAACTTAACAATGAGCAGTTCTTC. Amino acids: CASNRDRQLNNEQFF.

V usage is TRBV24-1 and J usage is TRBJ2-3; 8 nucleotides match TRBD1. The CDR3 sequence is 16 residues long. The germline V gene has CDR1 KGHDR and CDR2 SFDVKD. Unmatched junction bases numbered 5, after V lost 3 bases and J lost 1 base. CDR3: CATSDPRGQGTDTQYF. DNA of the CDR3: TGTGCCACCAGTGATCCCCGGGGACAGGGCACAGATACGCAGTATTTT.

This rearrangement joins TRBV19 to TRBJ2-2, with a possible D match to TRBD1 (8 bases). This CDR3 region has 16 residues. V was pared by 5 bases and J by 2 bases, with 15 bases between. Germline V gives CDR1 LNHDA, CDR2 SQIVND (reference sequence). CDR3 coding DNA: TGTGCCAGTAGTGCGGACAGGGAGGGAAACACCGGGGAGCTGTTTTTT. Translation: CASSADREGNTGELFF.

This clonotype was seen at least ten times. The chain combines TRBV7-2 with TRBJ1-5; no clear D gene. The germline V gene encodes CDR1 SGHTA and CDR2 FQGNSA. Deletions cut 1 base from V and 4 bases from J, with 8 bases between. The CDR3 has 14 residues. The CDR3 DNA follows: TGTGCCAGCAGCTTAGGACCGGGAAATCAGCCCCAGCATTTT. Translation: CASSLGPGNQPQHF.

The count of this clonotype is one. J is TRBJ2-3 and V is TRBV2; 12 nucleotides line up with TRBD2. The junction had 6 bases not matched to a gene; V was cut back by 6 bases and J by 5 bases. Germline V gene data show CDR1 as SNHLY and CDR2 as FYNNEI. The length of the CDR3 is 15 residues. The CDR3: CASRWTSGVGDTQYF. The CDR3 nucleotides read TGTGCCAGCAGATGGACTAGCGGGGTTGGAGATACGCAGTATTTT.

The V call is TRBV28, the J call TRBJ2-3, with D possibly matching TRBD2 (6 bases). The germline V gene encodes CDR1 MDHEN and CDR2 SYDVKM. The CDR3 is 18 amino acids. V lost 5 bases and J 0 bases, leaving 21 bases between the germline ends. The chain's CDR3 is CASSAPRARDSSTDTQYF. The CDR3 nucleotides are TGTGCCAGCAGTGCTCCGAGGGCCCGGGACTCAAGCACAGATACGCAGTATTTT.

The CDR3 is CASRSPGSEAFF. As DNA, the CDR3 is TGTGCGAGCCGAAGTCCGGGATCTGAAGCTTTCTTT. The chain joins TRBV7-4 to TRBJ1-1; D gene unclear. This CDR3 has 12 residues. The germline gives CDR1 SGHVT, CDR2 SQSDAQ.